The rows below give T cell receptor beta chains drawn from one sample of a study of cytomegalovirus exposure and HLA in healthy donors. Sequenced by immunoSEQ multiplex PCR; TCRdb stores in-frame clones only, minus some. Of 160,000 or so clones in the sample, less than 85% were seen once. The sequencing input was PBMCs. These receptors came from a woman aged 50 to 60 in good health and CMV-seropositive. CDR3s include the opening cysteine and the closing phenylalanine or tryptophan. D genes are given only for firm matches. Clone size is shown for a subset of rows, as once, few, many or a class of expanded clone.

j_call: TRBJ2-3
clone_size: .
d_call: TRBD1
v_call: TRBV6-1
cdr3_aa: CASSPWDRSTDTQYF
cdr3_nt: TGTGCCAGCAGTCCCTGGGACAGGAGCACAGATACGCAGTATTTT

j_call: TRBJ1-6
clone_size: .
d_call: .
v_call: TRBV4-1
cdr3_aa: CASSPPSSYNSPLHF
cdr3_nt: TGCGCCAGCAGCCCCCCCTCCTCCTATAATTCACCCCTCCACTTT

j_call: TRBJ1-1
clone_size: few
d_call: TRBD1
v_call: TRBV5-6
cdr3_aa: CASSWTGTAEAFF
cdr3_nt: TGTGCCAGCAGCTGGACAGGAACGGCTGAAGCTTTCTTT

j_call: TRBJ1-2
clone_size: .
d_call: .
v_call: TRBV6-1
cdr3_aa: CASSEGGDGYTF
cdr3_nt: TGTGCCAGCAGTGAAGGGGGAGACGGCTACACCTTC

j_call: TRBJ1-1
clone_size: .
d_call: .
v_call: TRBV6-1
cdr3_aa: CASMTRRNTNTEAFF
cdr3_nt: TGTGCCAGCATGACCCGGCGGAATACGAACACTGAAGCTTTCTTT

j_call: TRBJ2-3
clone_size: .
d_call: .
v_call: TRBV4-3
cdr3_aa: CASSQDRASTDTQYF
cdr3_nt: TGCGCCAGCAGCCAAGACAGGGCTAGCACAGATACGCAGTATTTT

j_call: TRBJ2-3
clone_size: once
d_call: .
v_call: TRBV6-6
cdr3_aa: CASDDGETDTQYF
cdr3_nt: TGTGCCAGCGACGACGGGGAGACAGATACGCAGTATTTT

j_call: TRBJ2-7
clone_size: .
d_call: .
v_call: TRBV13
cdr3_aa: CASSINRERNEQYF
cdr3_nt: TGTGCCAGCAGCATCAACAGGGAGAGGAACGAGCAGTACTTC

j_call: TRBJ1-2
clone_size: .
d_call: .
v_call: TRBV7-9
cdr3_aa: CASSLDRAEDGYTF
cdr3_nt: TGTGCCAGCAGCTTAGATAGGGCGGAGGATGGCTACACCTTC

j_call: TRBJ1-2
clone_size: .
d_call: .
v_call: TRBV6-5
cdr3_aa: CASSSTGNGLGGYTF
cdr3_nt: TGTGCCAGCAGTTCAACTGGGAACGGACTAGGCGGCTACACCTTC

j_call: TRBJ2-3
clone_size: .
d_call: TRBD2
v_call: TRBV14
cdr3_aa: CASSQGLAGVDTQYF
cdr3_nt: TGTGCCAGCAGCCAAGGACTAGCGGGGGTAGATACGCAGTATTTT

j_call: TRBJ1-5
clone_size: .
d_call: TRBD1
v_call: TRBV5-1
cdr3_aa: CASSSGQDNQPQHF
cdr3_nt: TGCGCCAGCAGCTCGGGACAGGACAATCAGCCCCAGCATTTT

j_call: TRBJ2-6
clone_size: .
d_call: .
v_call: TRBV30
cdr3_aa: CAWSVSLSGANVLTF
cdr3_nt: TGTGCCTGGAGTGTAAGCCTCTCTGGGGCCAACGTCCTGACTTTC

j_call: TRBJ2-7
clone_size: .
d_call: .
v_call: TRBV11-2
cdr3_aa: CASSYPGYEQYF
cdr3_nt: TGTGCCAGCAGCTACCCGGGCTACGAGCAGTACTTC

j_call: TRBJ2-2
clone_size: .
d_call: .
v_call: TRBV7-9
cdr3_aa: CASSYLSGTGELFF
cdr3_nt: TGTGCCAGCAGCTATCTTTCGGGCACCGGGGAGCTGTTTTTT

j_call: TRBJ2-7
clone_size: .
d_call: .
v_call: TRBV29-1
cdr3_aa: CSVGTGKFVYEQYF
cdr3_nt: TGCAGCGTTGGAACCGGGAAGTTTGTCTACGAGCAGTACTTC

j_call: TRBJ1-1
clone_size: .
d_call: .
v_call: TRBV7-9
cdr3_aa: CASSPALGGNTEAFF
cdr3_nt: TGTGCCAGCAGCCCGGCCCTAGGCGGGAACACTGAAGCTTTCTTT

j_call: TRBJ2-3
clone_size: .
d_call: TRBD1
v_call: TRBV5-4
cdr3_aa: CASSRSGQGSDTQYF
cdr3_nt: TGTGCCAGCAGCCGATCGGGACAGGGGTCAGATACGCAGTATTTT

j_call: TRBJ2-2
clone_size: .
d_call: TRBD2
v_call: TRBV19
cdr3_aa: CASSMIGLVAGELFF
cdr3_nt: TGTGCCAGTAGTATGATAGGACTAGTGGCCGGGGAGCTGTTTTTT